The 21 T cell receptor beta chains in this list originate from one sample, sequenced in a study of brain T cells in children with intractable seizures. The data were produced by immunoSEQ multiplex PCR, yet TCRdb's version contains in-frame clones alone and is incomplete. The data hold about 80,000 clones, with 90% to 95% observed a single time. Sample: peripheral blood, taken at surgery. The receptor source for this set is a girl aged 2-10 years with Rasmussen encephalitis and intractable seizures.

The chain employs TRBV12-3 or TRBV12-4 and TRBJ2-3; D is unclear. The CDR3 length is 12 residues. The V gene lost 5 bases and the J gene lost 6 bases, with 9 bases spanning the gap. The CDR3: CASSPFRDTQYF. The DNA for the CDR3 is TGTGCCAGCAGTCCCTTCCGGGATACGCAGTATTTT.

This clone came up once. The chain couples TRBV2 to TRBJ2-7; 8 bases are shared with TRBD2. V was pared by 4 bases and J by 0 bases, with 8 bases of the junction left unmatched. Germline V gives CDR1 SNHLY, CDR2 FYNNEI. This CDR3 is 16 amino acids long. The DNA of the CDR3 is TGTGCCAGCAGTGGCGGACTAGCCGGACTCTCCTACGAGCAGTACTTC. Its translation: CASSGGLAGLSYEQYF.

The CDR3 region is CASRGGSPSHF. The CDR3 region has the DNA TGTGCCAGCAGGGGGGGCAGCCCCTCGCATTTT. The chain combines TRBV2 with TRBJ1-5; D is perhaps TRBD1 (6 bases). Germline CDR1 reads SNHLY; CDR2 reads FYNNEI. The CDR3 has 11 amino acids. V lost 6 bases and J lost 15, with 15 bases in between.

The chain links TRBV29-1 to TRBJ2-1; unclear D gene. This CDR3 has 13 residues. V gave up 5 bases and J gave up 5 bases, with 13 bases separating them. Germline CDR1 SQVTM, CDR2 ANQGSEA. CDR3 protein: CSVLPGSDNEQFF. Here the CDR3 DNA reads TGCAGCGTTCTCCCCGGGTCCGACAATGAGCAGTTCTTC.

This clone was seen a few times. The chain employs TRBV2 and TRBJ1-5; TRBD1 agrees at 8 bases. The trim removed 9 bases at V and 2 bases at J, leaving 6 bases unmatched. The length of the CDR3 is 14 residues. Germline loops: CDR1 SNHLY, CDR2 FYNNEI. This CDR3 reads CASNMDRGNQPQHF. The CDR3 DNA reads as TGTGCCAGTAACATGGACAGGGGCAATCAGCCCCAGCATTTT.

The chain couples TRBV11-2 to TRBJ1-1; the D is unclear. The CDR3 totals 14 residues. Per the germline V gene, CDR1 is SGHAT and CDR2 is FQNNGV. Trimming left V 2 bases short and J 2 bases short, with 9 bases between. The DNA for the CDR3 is TGTGCCAGCAGCTTACGAGCACTTAACACTGAAGCTTTCTTT. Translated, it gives CASSLRALNTEAFF.

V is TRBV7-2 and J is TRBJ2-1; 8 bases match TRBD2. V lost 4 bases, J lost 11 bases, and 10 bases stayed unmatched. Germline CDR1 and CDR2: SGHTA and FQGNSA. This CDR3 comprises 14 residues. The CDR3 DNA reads TGTGCCAGCAGCTATGGACTAGCCCCTAATCAGCAGTTCTTC. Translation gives CASSYGLAPNQQFF.

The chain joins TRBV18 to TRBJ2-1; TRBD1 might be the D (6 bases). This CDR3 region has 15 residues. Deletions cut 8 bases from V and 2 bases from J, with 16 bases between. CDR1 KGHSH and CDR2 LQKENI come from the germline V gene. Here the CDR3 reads CASASPGQAYNEQFF. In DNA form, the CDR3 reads TGTGCCAGCGCCTCACCGGGACAAGCCTACAATGAGCAGTTCTTC.

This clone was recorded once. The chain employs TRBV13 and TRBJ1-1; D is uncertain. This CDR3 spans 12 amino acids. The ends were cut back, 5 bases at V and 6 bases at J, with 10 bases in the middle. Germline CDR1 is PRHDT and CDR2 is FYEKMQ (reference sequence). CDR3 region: CASSRGGAEAFF. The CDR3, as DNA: TGTGCCAGCAGCCGAGGAGGAGCTGAAGCTTTCTTT.

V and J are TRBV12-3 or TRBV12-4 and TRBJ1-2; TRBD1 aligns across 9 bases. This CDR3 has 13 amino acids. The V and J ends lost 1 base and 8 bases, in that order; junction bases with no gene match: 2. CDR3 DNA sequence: TGTGCCAGCAGTTTAGGGACAGGGGAGGGCTACACCTTC. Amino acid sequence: CASSLGTGEGYTF.

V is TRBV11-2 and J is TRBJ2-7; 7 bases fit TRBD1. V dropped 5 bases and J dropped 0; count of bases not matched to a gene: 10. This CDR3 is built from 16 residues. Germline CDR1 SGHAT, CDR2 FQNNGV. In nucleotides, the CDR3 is TGTGCCAGCAGCCCGCATGTAAGACAGGGCTCCTACGAGCAGTACTTC. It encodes CASSPHVRQGSYEQYF. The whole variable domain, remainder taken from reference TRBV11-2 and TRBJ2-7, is EAGVAQSPRYKIIEKRQSVAFWCNPISGHATLYWYQQILGQGPKLLIQFQNNGVVDDSQLPKDRFSAERLKGVDSTLKIQPAKLEDSAVYLCASSPHVRQGSYEQYFGPGTRLTVT.

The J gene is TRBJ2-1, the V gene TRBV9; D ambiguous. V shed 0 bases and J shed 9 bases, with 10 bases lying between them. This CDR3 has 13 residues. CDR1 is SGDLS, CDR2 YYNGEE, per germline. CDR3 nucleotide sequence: TGTGCCAGCAGCGTAGGCCTCGTGTCTGAGCAGTTCTTC. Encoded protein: CASSVGLVSEQFF.

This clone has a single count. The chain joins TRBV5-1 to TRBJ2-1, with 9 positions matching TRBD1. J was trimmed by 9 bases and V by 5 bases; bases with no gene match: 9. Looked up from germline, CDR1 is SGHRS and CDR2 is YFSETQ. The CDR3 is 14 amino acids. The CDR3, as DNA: TGCGCCAGCAGGCTGGACAGGGGATTCGGTGAGCAGTTCTTC. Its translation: CASRLDRGFGEQFF.

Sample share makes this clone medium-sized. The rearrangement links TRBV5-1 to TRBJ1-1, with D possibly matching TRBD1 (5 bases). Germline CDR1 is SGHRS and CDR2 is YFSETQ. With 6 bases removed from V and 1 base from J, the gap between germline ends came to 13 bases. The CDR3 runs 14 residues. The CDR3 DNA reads TGCGCCAGCACCGGGGGGGAAACGAACACTGAAGCTTTCTTT. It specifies CASTGGETNTEAFF.

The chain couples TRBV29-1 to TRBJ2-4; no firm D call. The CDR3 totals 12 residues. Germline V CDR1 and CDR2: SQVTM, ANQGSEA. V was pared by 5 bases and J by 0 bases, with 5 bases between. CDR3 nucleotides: TGCAGCGTTAGCGTAGCCAAAAACATTCAGTACTTC. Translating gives CSVSVAKNIQYF.

The CDR3 nucleotides read TGTGCCAGCAGTCGGACAGATAACTATGGCTACACCTTC. Residues: CASSRTDNYGYTF. This chain connects TRBV6-2 or TRBV6-3 to TRBJ1-2, with D perhaps matching TRBD1 (6 bases). The CDR3 totals 13 residues. Trimming removed 5 bases from V and 1 base from J, with 8 bases in between. In germline, CDR1 is MNHEY, CDR2 SVGEGT.

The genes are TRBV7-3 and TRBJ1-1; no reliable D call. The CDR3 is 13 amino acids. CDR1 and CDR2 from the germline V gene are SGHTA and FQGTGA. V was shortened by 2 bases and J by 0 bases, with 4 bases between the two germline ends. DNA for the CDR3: TGTGCCAGCAGCTTAGAGGTGAACACTGAAGCTTTCTTT. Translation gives CASSLEVNTEAFF.

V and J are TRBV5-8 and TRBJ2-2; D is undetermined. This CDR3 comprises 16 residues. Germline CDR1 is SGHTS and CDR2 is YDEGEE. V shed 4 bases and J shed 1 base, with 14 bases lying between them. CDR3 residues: CASSGKLSLNTGELFF. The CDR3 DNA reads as TGTGCCAGCAGCGGAAAACTTTCCCTGAACACCGGGGAGCTGTTTTTT.

The CDR3 nucleotides are TGTGCCAGCAGTGAAGGTAATAATTCACCCCTCCACTTT. It is translated as CASSEGNNSPLHF. This sequence joins TRBV6-1 and TRBJ1-6; D uncertain. CDR1 and CDR2 (germline): MNHNS, SASEGT. The ends were cut back, 1 base at V and 5 bases at J, with 3 bases in the middle. The CDR3 spans 13 residues.

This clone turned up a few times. CDR3 in amino acids: CASSKDIRGQDLDEQYF. CDR3 nucleotides: TGTGCCAGCAGCAAAGATATCCGGGGACAGGACTTAGACGAGCAGTACTTC. The V and J genes are TRBV21-1 and TRBJ2-7; the listed D gene, TRBD1, was not tested against the DNA. TRBV21-1 is designated a pseudogene. The CDR3 is 17 residues long.

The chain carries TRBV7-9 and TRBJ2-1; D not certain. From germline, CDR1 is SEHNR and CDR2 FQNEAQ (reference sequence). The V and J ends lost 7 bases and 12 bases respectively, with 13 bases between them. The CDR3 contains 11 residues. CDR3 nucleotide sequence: TGTGCCAGCAATGGTGGCGAAGGGCAGTTCTTC. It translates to CASNGGEGQFF. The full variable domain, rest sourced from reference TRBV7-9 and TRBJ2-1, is DTGVSQNPRHKITKRGQNVTFRCDPISEHNRLYWYRQTLGQGPEFLTYFQNEAQLEKSRLLSDRFSAERPKGSFSTLEIQRTEQGDSAMYLCASNGGEGQFFGPGTRLTVL.